The clone carrying this T cell receptor (beta chain) was found many times. Its target is not known. This entry belongs to a study of T cells after yellow fever vaccination. Study details: When fractions had low cell numbers, they were prepared with SMART-Seq v4 Ultra Low Input.

Germline CDR1 is SGHDT and CDR2 is YYEEEE. This CDR3 is 14 amino acids long. V shed 3 bases and J shed 3 bases, with 13 bases lying between them. TCRdb analysed the 5' RACE reads with MiXCR anew, one entry per CDR3 protein. The sample has over 130,000 distinct CDR3 sequences, more than 6% seen once. Whole-study findings and limits: A secondary response was less intense yet reached its peak sooner, at day 5 versus 15. In post-booster samples, most primary-vaccination clones reappeared (roughly 96% CD4, 88% CD8).

The chain links TRBV5-6 to TRBJ2-7, with D possibly being TRBD1 or TRBD2 (5 bases each). The source was CD4+ T cells sorted from PBMCs, collected 5 days after the yellow fever booster vaccination. The sequence was obtained from a young man who received the YFV17D yellow fever vaccine. CDR3 sequence reads: CASSYGTINYEQYF. CDR3 sequence (DNA): TGTGCCAGCAGCTACGGGACGATTAACTACGAGCAGTACTTC.